These 2 T cell receptor beta chains were sequenced from one sample in a study of CXCR3-negative and CXCR3-positive naive CD8 T cells. Overall study findings and caveats: A higher hydrophobicity marked the TRB CDR3s of CXCR3-positive naive cells versus CXCR3-negative naive cells.

These TCRs' antigens remain unknown. 5' RACE with UMI labels generated the TRB cDNA libraries. TCRdb reprocessed the 5' RACE reads, keeping one entry per CDR3 protein, no DNA. Its clone listing holds 5,300 or so distinct CDR3 sequences. The sample comprised naive CXCR3+ CD8+ T cells from blood. Subset here: CD45RO-CCR7+CD27+CD95- naive CD8+ T cells expressing CXCR3 (TNR3+). These receptors were collected from a human donor in good health. Some clones in this sample may be carry-over from other donors' samples.

In terms of frequency, this clonotype is medium-sized (0.01 to 0.1%). The rearrangement uses TRBV5-1 and TRBJ2-5; TCRdb returns TRBD1, unconfirmable since there is no DNA. The germline gives CDR1 SGHRS, CDR2 YFSETQ. This CDR3 is built from 13 residues. The CDR3 is CASSGTLQETQYF.

V and J are TRBV21-1 and TRBJ2-1; the D call from TCRdb, TRBD2, cannot be confirmed without DNA. TRBV21-1 is a pseudogene segment. CDR3 size: 14 residues. CDR3 loop: CASSPPRVHHEQFF.